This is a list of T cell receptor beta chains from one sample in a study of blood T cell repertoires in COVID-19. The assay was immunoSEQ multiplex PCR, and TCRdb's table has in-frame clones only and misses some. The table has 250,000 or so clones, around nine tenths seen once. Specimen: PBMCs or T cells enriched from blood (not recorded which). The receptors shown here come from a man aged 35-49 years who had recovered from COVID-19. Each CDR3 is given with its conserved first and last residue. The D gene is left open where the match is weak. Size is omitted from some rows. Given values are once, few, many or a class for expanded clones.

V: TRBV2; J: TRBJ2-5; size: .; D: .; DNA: TGTGCCAGCAGTGACTCGGGATGGAAGACCCAGTACTTC; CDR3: CASSDSGWKTQYF
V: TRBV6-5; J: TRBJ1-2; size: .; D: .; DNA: TGTGCCAGTAAACCGGGGAACCTCAACTATGGCTACACCTTC; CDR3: CASKPGNLNYGYTF
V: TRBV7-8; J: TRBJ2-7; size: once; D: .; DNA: TGTGCCAGCAGCCCCCGAGAATATAGTATCTCCTACGAGCAGTACTTC; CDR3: CASSPREYSISYEQYF
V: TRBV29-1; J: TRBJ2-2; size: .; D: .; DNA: TGCAGCGTTGTTGGACAATCGAACACCGGGGAGCTGTTTTTT; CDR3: CSVVGQSNTGELFF
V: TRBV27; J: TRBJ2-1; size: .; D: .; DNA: TGTGCCAGCAGTTTTTCATCAGGGGACAATGAGCAGTTCTTC; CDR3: CASSFSSGDNEQFF
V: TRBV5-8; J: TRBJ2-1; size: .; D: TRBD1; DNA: TGTGCCAGCAGCTTGGAAGGGGGCCGTCTAAATGAGCAGTTCTTC; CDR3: CASSLEGGRLNEQFF
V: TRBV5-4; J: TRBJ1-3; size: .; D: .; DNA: TGTGCCAGCAGCTTACAGGCACTCTCTGGAAACACCATATATTTT; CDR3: CASSLQALSGNTIYF
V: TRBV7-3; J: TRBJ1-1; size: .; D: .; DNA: TGTGCCAGCAGCTTAAATGCGGGGGGGACTGAAGCTTTCTTT; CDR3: CASSLNAGGTEAFF
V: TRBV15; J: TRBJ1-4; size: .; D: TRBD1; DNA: TGTGCCACCAGCCCGTATGGGACAGGTGATGAAAAACTGTTTTTT; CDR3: CATSPYGTGDEKLFF
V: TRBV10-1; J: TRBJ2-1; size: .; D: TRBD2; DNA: TGCGCCAGCAGTAAGTCCGGGGGGGTCTACAATGAGCAGTTCTTC; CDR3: CASSKSGGVYNEQFF
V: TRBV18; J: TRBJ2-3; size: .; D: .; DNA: TGTGCCAGCTCTCCAAACCTAGCTGATACGCAGTATTTT; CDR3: CASSPNLADTQYF
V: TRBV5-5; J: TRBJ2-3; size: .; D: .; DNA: TGTGCCAGCAGCTCAAGGCAGGGAACAGATACGCAGTATTTT; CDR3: CASSSRQGTDTQYF
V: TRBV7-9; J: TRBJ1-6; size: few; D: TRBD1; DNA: TGTGCCAGCAGCTCCGCGGGACAGGGGTTCTCACCCCTCCACTTT; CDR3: CASSSAGQGFSPLHF
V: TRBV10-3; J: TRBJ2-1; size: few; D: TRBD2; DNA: TGTGCCATCGGACCGGGACTAGAGGTCGGCAATGAGCAGTTCTTC; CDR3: CAIGPGLEVGNEQFF
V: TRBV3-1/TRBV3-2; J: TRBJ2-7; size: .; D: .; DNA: TGTGCCAGCAGCCAAGGAAAAGGGGTGTTCTACGAGCAGTACTTC; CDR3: CASSQGKGVFYEQYF
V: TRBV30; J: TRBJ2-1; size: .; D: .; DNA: TGTGCCTGGAGTGTCGGGGAGAGCTCCTACAATGAGCAGTTCTTC; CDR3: CAWSVGESSYNEQFF
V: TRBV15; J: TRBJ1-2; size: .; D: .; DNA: TGTGCCACCAGCAACAGGACAGCGAACTATGGCTACACCTTC; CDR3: CATSNRTANYGYTF
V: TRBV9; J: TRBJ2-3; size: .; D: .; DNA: TGTGCCAGCAGCTTCCGGGACTCCTTCGCGATCATCACAGATACGCAGTATTTT; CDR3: CASSFRDSFAIITDTQYF
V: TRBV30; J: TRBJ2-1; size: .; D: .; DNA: TGTGCCTGGAGCCACAGGGCCTTCTCCTACAATGAGCAGTTCTTC; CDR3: CAWSHRAFSYNEQFF
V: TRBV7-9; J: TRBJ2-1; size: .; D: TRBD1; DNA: TGTGGAGCTGCTACAGGGGAGACCTACAATGAGCAGTTCTTC; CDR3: CGAATGETYNEQFF
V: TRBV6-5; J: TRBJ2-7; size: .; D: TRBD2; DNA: TGTGCCAGCAGGGGACTAGCGGGACCGCAGTACTTC; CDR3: CASRGLAGPQYF
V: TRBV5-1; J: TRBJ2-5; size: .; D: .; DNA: TGCGCCAGCAGCGACCCTACCCGACTGAATCAAGAGACCCAGTACTTC; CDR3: CASSDPTRLNQETQYF
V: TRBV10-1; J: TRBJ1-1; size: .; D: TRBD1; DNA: TGCGCCAGCAGTGATGAGACAGGGGGTCGGACTGAAGCTTTCTTT; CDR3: CASSDETGGRTEAFF
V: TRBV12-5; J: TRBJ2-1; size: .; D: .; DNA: TGTGCTAGTGGTCTTATTAGGGGCGCCTACAATGAGCAGTTCTTC; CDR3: CASGLIRGAYNEQFF
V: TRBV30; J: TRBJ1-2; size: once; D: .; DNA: TGTGCCTGGAGTGTAGGAGGTAGGGGGAGTTCTGGCTACACCTTC; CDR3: CAWSVGGRGSSGYTF
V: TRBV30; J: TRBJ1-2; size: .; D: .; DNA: TGTGCCTGGGCGGGCGGGCCGGGCTATGGCTACACCTTC; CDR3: CAWAGGPGYGYTF
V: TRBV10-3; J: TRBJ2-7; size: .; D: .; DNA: TGTGCCGCAGGGGACCTGGGAGGGAGAAGGTCCTACGAGCAGTACTTC; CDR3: CAAGDLGGRRSYEQYF